Presented here are 11 T cell receptor beta chains from one specimen sequenced in a study of T-cell reconstitution after alpha-beta-depleted transplantation in children (dated by TCRdb to the mid-2010s). To prepare the library, PCR was applied. Sequencing took place on an Illumina HiSeq 2500. To normalize quantification of the TCRbeta repertoire, the TCR libraries were built with molecular barcoding that relied on unique molecular identifiers. The public reads were reprocessed in TCRdb via fastp at Q25 and MiXCR, keeping in-frame beta chains. Every entry covers one CDR3 protein and lists the most common genes and DNA from its rows. This sample comprises about 980,000 distinct CDR3 sequences, around 30% of them detected only once. The top ten clonotypes cover around 30% of the sample. The sample's treatment or condition label, decoded: allogeneic hematopoietic cell transplantation with graft depleted of TCRalphabeta T cells and CD19 B cells.

Sequenced material: PBMCs, mostly from graft donor cells, taken 360 days after TCRalphabeta/CD19-depleted stem cell transplant. Every receptor here comes from a boy under three years old who had a stem cell transplant for SCID, so the T cells may come from the graft donor.

The chain links TRBV5-1 to TRBJ1-4; tentatively, D is TRBD1 (6 bases). V was trimmed by 7 bases and J by 2 bases, leaving 21 bases between them. The CDR3 extends over 17 amino acids. CDR1 and CDR2 (germline): SGHRS, YFSETQ. The DNA of the CDR3 is TGCGCCAGCCGAACAGGGTTGGTCGGTACGACTAATGAAAAACTGTTTTTT. Protein product: CASRTGLVGTTNEKLFF.

The sample holds a few counts of this clonotype. This chain joins TRBV11-2 and TRBJ1-4; D unresolved. This CDR3 is 14 amino acids long. Looked up from germline, CDR1 is SGHAT and CDR2 is FQNNGV. V was shortened by 1 base and J by 7 bases, with 10 bases between the two germline ends. The CDR3 region is CASSLVLWGEKLFF. The CDR3 DNA follows: TGTGCCAGCAGCTTAGTTCTGTGGGGTGAAAAACTGTTTTTT.

V usage is TRBV5-1 and J usage is TRBJ1-2; D call uncertain. Per germline, CDR1 SGHRS and CDR2 YFSETQ. This CDR3 is 15 amino acids long. V dropped 4 bases and J dropped 2 bases, with 15 bases sitting between them. CDR3 bases: TGCGCCAGCAGCCTCCCAACAAAGGGCAACTATGGCTACACCTTC. Its translation is CASSLPTKGNYGYTF.

This clonotype appeared a few times. V gene TRBV29-1 combines with J gene TRBJ2-7, with 11 bases fitting TRBD2. In germline, CDR1 is SQVTM, CDR2 ANQGSEA. Germline trimming cut 6 bases from V and 2 bases from J; bases unmatched to any gene: 6. This CDR3 spans 14 amino acids. The chain's CDR3 is CSVFNSGGAYEQYF. CDR3 bases: TGCAGCGTGTTCAATAGCGGGGGGGCCTACGAGCAGTACTTC.

The genes are TRBV18 and TRBJ2-3; TRBD1 matches 9 bases. CDR3 size: 16 residues. V lost 0 bases to trimming and J lost 4 bases; unmatched junction nucleotides: 5. The germline V gene has CDR1 KGHSH and CDR2 LQKENI. The CDR3 DNA reads TGTGCCAGCTCACCACCGGGACAGGGAATTGCAGATACGCAGTATTTT. Its translation is CASSPPGQGIADTQYF. The full variable domain, rest sourced from reference TRBV18 and TRBJ2-3, is NAGVMQNPRHLVRRRGQEARLRCSPMKGHSHVYWYRQLPEEGLKFMVYLQKENIIDESGMPKERFSAEFPKEGPSILRIQQVVRGDSAAYFCASSPPGQGIADTQYFGPGTRLTVL.

The chain recombines TRBV5-1 with TRBJ2-1; 13 bases are a match to TRBD2. The CDR3 is 16 residues long. Per the germline V gene, CDR1 is SGHRS and CDR2 is YFSETQ. V lost 4 bases, J lost 9 bases, and 10 bases stayed unmatched. DNA of the CDR3: TGCGCCAGCAGCCCAACTAGCGGGGGGGCTTCTAGTGAGCAGTTCTTC. Encoded protein: CASSPTSGGASSEQFF.

This sequence joins TRBV5-1 and TRBJ2-7, with 11 positions matching TRBD1. The CDR3 is made up of 15 amino acids. V was clipped by 3 bases and J by 4 bases; unmatched bases: 6. Germline V lookup: CDR1 SGHRS, CDR2 YFSETQ. CDR3 DNA: TGCGCCAGCAGCTCTCCGGACAGGGGGCTATACGAGCAGTACTTC. This encodes CASSSPDRGLYEQYF.

The chain is built from TRBV7-9 and TRBJ2-5, with TRBD2 matching 8 bases. The CDR3 is 12 residues long. Germline CDR1 is SEHNR and CDR2 is FQNEAQ (reference sequence). The J segment lost 10 bases and the V segment lost 5 bases, leaving 6 bases of the junction unmatched. The CDR3 coding sequence is TGTGCCAGCAGCCGAGAGCGGGGGATCCAGTACTTC. Residues: CASSRERGIQYF.

This chain connects TRBV10-3 to TRBJ1-1; TRBD1 agrees at 8 bases. CDR3 length equals 14 residues. Germline CDR1 reads ENHRY; CDR2 reads SYGVKD. Unmatched junction bases numbered 3, after V lost 4 bases and J lost 2 bases. The DNA of the CDR3 is TGTGCCATCAGTGCAGGACAGGGTAACACTGAAGCTTTCTTT. Its translation is CAISAGQGNTEAFF.

This CDR3 reads CASSEAWRQRRAEKLFF. In DNA, the CDR3 is TGTGCCAGCAGTGAAGCATGGAGACAGCGGCGGGCGGAAAAACTGTTTTTT. This rearrangement joins TRBV6-1 to TRBJ1-4, with D maybe TRBD1 (5 bases). CDR1 is MNHNS and CDR2 is SASEGT in the germline V gene. V lost 0 bases and J 8 bases, leaving 19 bases between the germline ends. This CDR3 is 17 amino acids long.

This clonotype was counted a few times. As DNA, the CDR3 is TGTGCCAGCAGTCCCCTAGCGGGGGCCACAGATACGCAGTATTTT. Amino acid sequence: CASSPLAGATDTQYF. The chain combines TRBV7-7 with TRBJ2-3; 10 nucleotides agree with TRBD2. This CDR3 is 15 amino acids long. V trimming: 6 bases; J trimming: 2 bases; junction bases outside the gene matches: 5. CDR1 is SSHAT, CDR2 FNYEAQ, per germline (reference sequence).